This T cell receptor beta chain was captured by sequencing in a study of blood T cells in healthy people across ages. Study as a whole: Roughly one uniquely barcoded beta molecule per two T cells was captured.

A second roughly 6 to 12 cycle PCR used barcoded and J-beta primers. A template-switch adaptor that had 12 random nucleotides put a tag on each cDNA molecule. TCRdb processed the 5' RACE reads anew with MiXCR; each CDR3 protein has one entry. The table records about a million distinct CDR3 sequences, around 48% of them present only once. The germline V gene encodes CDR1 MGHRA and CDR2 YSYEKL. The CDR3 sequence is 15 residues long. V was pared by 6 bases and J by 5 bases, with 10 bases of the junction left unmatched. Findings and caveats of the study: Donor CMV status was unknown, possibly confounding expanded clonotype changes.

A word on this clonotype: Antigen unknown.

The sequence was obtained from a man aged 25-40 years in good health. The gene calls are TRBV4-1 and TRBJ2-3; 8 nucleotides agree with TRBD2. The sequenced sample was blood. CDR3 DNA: TGCGCCAGCAGGCGAACGGGGGGGCATGGAGATACGCAGTATTTT. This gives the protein CASRRTGGHGDTQYF.